This TCR beta chain stems from a study of blood T cell repertoires in COVID-19. Study at large: Sites across the United States, Italy and Spain contributed samples from acute and convalescent COVID-19. The analysed material was cDNA or gDNA that came from T cells, B-cell-depleted T cells, or PBMCs.

Germline V CDR1 and CDR2: SGHAT, FQNNGV. Trimming took off 3 bases at V and 8 bases at J, with 10 bases between the two ends. This CDR3 comprises 13 residues. Seattle patients were enrolled during active infection and followed longitudinally. This clone appeared a single time. In the original workflow: By means of reference gene primer amplification, nucleated cell counts were estimated. Profiling relied on immunoSEQ multiplex PCR, and the TCRdb table lists in-frame clones only, not all of them. V and J calls and clone size are given by that table; D and trimming were obtained from the DNA. The table records more than 350,000 clones, 80% to 90% of them present only once.

The origin of this receptor is a woman aged 25 to 39 with COVID-19, enrolled during active disease. Material: peripheral blood. The chain couples TRBV11-2 to TRBJ1-4, with D maybe TRBD1 (5 bases). CDR3 DNA sequence: TGTGCCAGCAGCTTCGGGGGAGGGGAAAAACTGTTTTTT. Protein: CASSFGGGEKLFF.